One sample yielded the 9 T cell receptor beta chains listed below, sequenced in a study of blood T cell repertoires in COVID-19 (dated by TCRdb to the early 2020s). Preparation of the library involved the immunoSEQ multiplex PCR assay. The clones in this table, taken by TCRdb from immuneACCESS, are in-frame only. Not every clone is retained; where verified, under half of the shortfall comes from an unresolved V gene, and the cause of the rest is unknown. The sample has around 180,000 clones on record, 70% to 90% of them singletons. The ten most abundant clones make up about a tenth of the sample. Sequenced sample: peripheral blood. Receptor source: a human donor with active or convalescent COVID-19. The donor label of this sample is uncertain.

J is TRBJ1-1 and V is TRBV7-3; D is perhaps TRBD1 (5 bases). The V end lost 1 base, the J end lost 6 bases, and 12 bases lay between the germline ends. There are 14 residues in the CDR3. The V gene's germline CDR1 is SGHTA and CDR2 FQGTGA. CDR3 sequence reads: CASSLMGGGSEAFF. The CDR3, as DNA: TGTGCCAGCAGCTTAATGGGGGGAGGCTCTGAAGCTTTCTTT.

The rearrangement joins TRBV14 to TRBJ2-3; TRBD2 agrees at 9 bases. This CDR3 has 18 residues. Trimming at V came to 1 base and at J to 0 bases, leaving 8 bases not matched to a gene. The V gene's germline CDR1 is SGHDN and CDR2 FVKESK. In nucleotides, the CDR3 is TGTGCCAGCAGCCAAGTCGTCGGCCTAGCGGGGAGCACAGATACGCAGTATTTT. Translated: CASSQVVGLAGSTDTQYF.

The CDR3 is CASSPQVNYGYTF. The CDR3 region has the DNA TGTGCCAGCAGCCCACAGGTTAACTATGGCTACACCTTC. J is TRBJ1-2 and V is TRBV11-2; D possibly corresponds to TRBD1 (5 bases). Trimming stripped 5 bases from V and 1 base from J, with 8 bases between. The CDR3 loop spans 13 amino acids. Germline V CDR1 and CDR2: SGHAT, FQNNGV.

This chain joins TRBV7-2 and TRBJ1-5, with TRBD1 matching 8 bases. V trimming: 3 bases; J trimming: 6 bases; junction bases outside the gene matches: 7. Germline-derived CDR1 and CDR2 are SGHTA and FQGNSA. The CDR3 sequence is 15 residues long. The CDR3 nucleotides are TGTGCCAGCAGCTTCGAAGACAGGGGAAGTCAGCCCCAGCATTTT. It codes for CASSFEDRGSQPQHF.

The chain recombines TRBV27 with TRBJ1-2, with D possibly being TRBD1 (5 bases). Germline assignment: CDR1 MNHEY and CDR2 SMNVEV (reference sequence). Trimming took 2 bases from V and 0 from J, leaving 10 bases between them. The CDR3 loop spans 15 amino acids. CDR3 residues: CASSLGRGSNYGYTF. The CDR3 DNA reads as TGTGCCAGCAGTTTAGGGAGGGGTTCTAACTATGGCTACACCTTC.

Many counts were recorded for this clone. The chain carries TRBV3-1 (or the pseudogene TRBV3-2) and TRBJ2-1, with D perhaps matching TRBD1 (5 bases). The CDR3 consists of 14 residues. Germline CDR1 reads LGHDT; CDR2 reads YNNKEL (reference sequence). V dropped 5 bases and J dropped 9 bases, with 17 bases sitting between them. The CDR3 here is CASSSGPREGEQFF. The CDR3 DNA is TGTGCCAGCAGCTCAGGGCCAAGGGAAGGTGAGCAGTTCTTC.

The chain is built from TRBV21-1 and TRBJ2-1; the DNA was not compared with TRBD2, the D call given in the table. TRBV21-1 is classified as a pseudogene. This CDR3 contains 19 residues. CDR3: CAQRGLAAPEMDTYNEQFF. The CDR3 DNA is TGTGCCCAGCGGGGGCTAGCGGCTCCCGAGATGGACACCTACAATGAGCAGTTCTTC.

The chain has TRBV7-3 and TRBJ2-3; the match to TRBD1 covers 8 bases. This CDR3 spans 14 amino acids. V lost 3 bases, J lost 1 base, and 0 bases stayed unmatched. CDR1 and CDR2 (germline): SGHTA, FQGTGA. CDR3 DNA: TGTGCCAGCAGCTTGGACAGGGGCACAGATACGCAGTATTTT. Translated: CASSLDRGTDTQYF.

This clone showed up just a few times. J is TRBJ1-5 and V is TRBV18, with D unclear. Germline V gene sequence: CDR1 KGHSH, CDR2 LQKENI. Trimming cost V 3 bases and J 6 bases, with 9 bases left between them. The CDR3 is 13 residues long. CDR3 in DNA: TGTGCCAGCTCACCTCCGGCGGGTCAGCCCCAGCATTTT. Encoded protein: CASSPPAGQPQHF.